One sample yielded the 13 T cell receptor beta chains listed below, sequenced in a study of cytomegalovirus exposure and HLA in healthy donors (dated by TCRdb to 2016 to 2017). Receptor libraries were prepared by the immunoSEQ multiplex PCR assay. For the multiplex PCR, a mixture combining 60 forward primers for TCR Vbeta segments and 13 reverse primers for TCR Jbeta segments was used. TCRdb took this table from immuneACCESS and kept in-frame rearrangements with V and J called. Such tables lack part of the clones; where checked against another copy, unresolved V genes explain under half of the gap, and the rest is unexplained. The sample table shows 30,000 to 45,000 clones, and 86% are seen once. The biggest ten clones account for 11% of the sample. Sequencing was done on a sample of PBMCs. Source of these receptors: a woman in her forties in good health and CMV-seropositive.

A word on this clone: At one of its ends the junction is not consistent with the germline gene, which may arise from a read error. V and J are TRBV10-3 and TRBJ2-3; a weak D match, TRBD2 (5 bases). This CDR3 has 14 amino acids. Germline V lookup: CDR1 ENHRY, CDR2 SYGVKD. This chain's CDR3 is CAINPEGPKTKADF. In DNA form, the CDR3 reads TGTGCCATCAACCCCGAGGGCCCCAAAACAAAAGCGGATTTT.

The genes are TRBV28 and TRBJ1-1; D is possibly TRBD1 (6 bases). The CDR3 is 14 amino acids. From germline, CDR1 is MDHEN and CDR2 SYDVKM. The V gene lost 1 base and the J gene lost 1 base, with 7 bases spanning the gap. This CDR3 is CASSLSGANTEAFF. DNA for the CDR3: TGTGCCAGCAGTTTATCAGGGGCGAACACTGAAGCTTTCTTT.

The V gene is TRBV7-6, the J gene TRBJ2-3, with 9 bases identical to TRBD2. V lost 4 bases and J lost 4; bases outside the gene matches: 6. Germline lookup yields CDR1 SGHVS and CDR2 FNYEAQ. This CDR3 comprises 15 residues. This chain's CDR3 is CASSSSGGSADTQYF. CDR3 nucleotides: TGTGCCAGCAGCTCAAGCGGGGGGTCGGCAGATACGCAGTATTTT.

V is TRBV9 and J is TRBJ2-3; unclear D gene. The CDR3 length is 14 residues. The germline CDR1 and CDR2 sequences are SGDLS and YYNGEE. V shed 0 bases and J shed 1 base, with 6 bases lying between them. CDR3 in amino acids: CASSVASGTDTQYF. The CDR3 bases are TGTGCCAGCAGCGTAGCATCGGGCACAGATACGCAGTATTTT.

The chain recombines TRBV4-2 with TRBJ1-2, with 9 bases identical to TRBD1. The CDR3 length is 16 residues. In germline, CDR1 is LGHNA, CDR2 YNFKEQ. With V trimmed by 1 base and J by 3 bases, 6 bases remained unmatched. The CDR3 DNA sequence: TGTGCCAGCAGCCAAGGAACAGGGGGCGCCGACTATGGCTACACCTTC. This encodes CASSQGTGGADYGYTF.

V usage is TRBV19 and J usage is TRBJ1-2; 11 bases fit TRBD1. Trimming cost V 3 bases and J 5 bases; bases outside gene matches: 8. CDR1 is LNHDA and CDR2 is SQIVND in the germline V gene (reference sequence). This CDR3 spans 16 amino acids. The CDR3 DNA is TGTGCCAGTAGTATGGCCGGGACAGGGGGAGTTTATGGCTACACCTTC. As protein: CASSMAGTGGVYGYTF.

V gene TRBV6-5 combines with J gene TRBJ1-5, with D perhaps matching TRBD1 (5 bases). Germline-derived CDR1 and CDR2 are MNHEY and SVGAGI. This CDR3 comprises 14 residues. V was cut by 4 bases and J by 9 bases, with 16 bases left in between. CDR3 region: CASSSRQGSGPQHF. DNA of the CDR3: TGTGCCAGCAGTTCGAGGCAGGGTTCCGGGCCCCAGCATTTT.

CDR3: CASSLSGQRRTQYF. CDR3 sequence (DNA): TGTGCCAGCAGCCTCTCGGGACAGAGGAGGACCCAGTACTTC. J is TRBJ2-5 and V is TRBV6-5; 7 bases are a match to TRBD1. Germline V CDR1 and CDR2: MNHEY, SVGAGI. The CDR3 runs to 14 residues. Trimming at V came to 6 bases and at J to 7 bases, leaving 11 bases not matched to a gene.

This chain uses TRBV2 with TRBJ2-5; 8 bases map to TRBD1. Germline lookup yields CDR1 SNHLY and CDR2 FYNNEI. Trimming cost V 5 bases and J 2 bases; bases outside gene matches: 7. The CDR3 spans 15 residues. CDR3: CASSQQGGHQETQYF. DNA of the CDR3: TGTGCCAGCAGTCAACAGGGGGGTCATCAAGAGACCCAGTACTTC.

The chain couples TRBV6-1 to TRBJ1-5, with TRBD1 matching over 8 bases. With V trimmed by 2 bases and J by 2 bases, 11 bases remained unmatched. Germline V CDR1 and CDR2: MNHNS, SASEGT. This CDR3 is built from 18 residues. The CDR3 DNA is TGTGCCAGCAGTGAATTCCTCGGACAGGGTAATCGCAATCAGCCCCAGCATTTT. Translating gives CASSEFLGQGNRNQPQHF.

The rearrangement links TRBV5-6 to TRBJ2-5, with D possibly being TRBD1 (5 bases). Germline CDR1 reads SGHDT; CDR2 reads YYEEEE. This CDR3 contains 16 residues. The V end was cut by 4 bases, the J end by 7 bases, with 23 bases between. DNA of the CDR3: TGTGCCAGCAGCCAACCTGGGGCAGGTGGGTACGGGACCCAGTACTTC. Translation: CASSQPGAGGYGTQYF.

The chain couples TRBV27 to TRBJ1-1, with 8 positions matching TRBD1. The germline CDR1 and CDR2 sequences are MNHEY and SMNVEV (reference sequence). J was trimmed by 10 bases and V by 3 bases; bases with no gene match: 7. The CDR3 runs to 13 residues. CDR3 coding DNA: TGTGCCAGCAGTTTGTCCAGGGGGCGCGTAGCTTTCTTT. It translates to CASSLSRGRVAFF.

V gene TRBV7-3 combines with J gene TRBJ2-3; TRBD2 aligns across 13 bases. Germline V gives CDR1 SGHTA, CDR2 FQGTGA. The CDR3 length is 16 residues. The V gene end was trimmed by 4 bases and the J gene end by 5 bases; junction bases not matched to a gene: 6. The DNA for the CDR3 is TGTGCCAGCAGCTGGGGACTAGCGGGGATCGGAGATACGCAGTATTTT. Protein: CASSWGLAGIGDTQYF.